The source of this T cell receptor (beta chain) is a study of T-cell memory formation after mild COVID-19. Looking at the study overall: Clusters of TCRs were largely donor specific.

Concerning this clonotype: Its target is not known.

5'RACE with constant-segment primers built TCRalpha and TCRbeta cDNA libraries with UMIs. TCRdb re-derived calls from the 5' RACE reads in MiXCR, one entry per CDR3 protein. The profile shows around 300,000 distinct CDR3 sequences, approximately 15% of them singletons. Points from the study as a whole: Clones that got smaller from day 15 to 85 had even CD4/CD8, while clones growing later tipped toward CD4+.

The receptor comes from a man between 18 and 35 years old who had mild COVID-19 (a few samples of this study predate the infection). Cell type and time point are not known. The material sequenced was PBMCs or a T cell subset sorted from them (not recorded which).

The CDR3 spells CAWSYWEAYGYTF. CDR3 nucleotide sequence: TGTGCCTGGAGCTATTGGGAGGCCTATGGCTACACCTTC. V is TRBV30 and J is TRBJ1-2; D unclear. Germline V CDR1 and CDR2: GTSNPN, SVGIG (reference sequence). The CDR3 contains 13 residues. Trimming removed 3 bases at V and 4 bases at J, with 12 bases between.